Sequencing of this T cell receptor beta chain was carried out in a study of T cell responses to AZD1222 COVID-19 vaccine. The overall study: Researchers grouped second doses given at about 4 or about 12 weeks into one pool. Overall study findings and caveats: Only a handful of people who got AZD1222 tested seropositive at baseline.

V was trimmed by 4 bases and J by 4 bases, leaving 13 bases between them. Looked up from germline, CDR1 is MGHDK and CDR2 is SYGVNS. This CDR3 spans 14 amino acids. To note about this clone: Its matching antigen is unknown.

The assay was immunoSEQ multiplex PCR, and TCRdb's table has in-frame clones only and misses some. This sample has around 170,000 clones, with 90% found just once. Sequenced material: peripheral blood, taken on day 0 of AZD1222 vaccination. This clonotype was obtained from an adult in good health. The chain combines TRBV25-1 with TRBJ1-2; a weak D match, TRBD1 (5 bases). Written as DNA, the CDR3 is TGTGCCAGCAGTGTCACCGGGACGGTCTATGGCTACACCTTC. Its protein product is CASSVTGTVYGYTF.